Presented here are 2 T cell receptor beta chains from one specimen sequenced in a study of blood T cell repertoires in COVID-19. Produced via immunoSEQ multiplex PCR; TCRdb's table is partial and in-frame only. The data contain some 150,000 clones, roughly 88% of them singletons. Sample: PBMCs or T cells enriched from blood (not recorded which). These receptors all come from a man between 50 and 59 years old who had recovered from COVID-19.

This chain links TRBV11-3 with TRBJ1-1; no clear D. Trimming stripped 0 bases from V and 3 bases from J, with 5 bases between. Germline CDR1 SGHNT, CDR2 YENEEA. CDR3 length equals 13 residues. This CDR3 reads CASSLDQYTEAFF. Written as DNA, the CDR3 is TGTGCCAGCAGCTTAGATCAGTACACTGAAGCTTTCTTT.

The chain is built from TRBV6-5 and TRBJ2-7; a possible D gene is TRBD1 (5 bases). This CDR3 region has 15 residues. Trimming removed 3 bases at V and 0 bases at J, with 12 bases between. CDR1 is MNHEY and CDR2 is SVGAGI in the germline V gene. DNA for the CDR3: TGTGCCAGCAGTTATGTGGCAGGGCTCTCCTACGAGCAGTACTTC. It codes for CASSYVAGLSYEQYF.